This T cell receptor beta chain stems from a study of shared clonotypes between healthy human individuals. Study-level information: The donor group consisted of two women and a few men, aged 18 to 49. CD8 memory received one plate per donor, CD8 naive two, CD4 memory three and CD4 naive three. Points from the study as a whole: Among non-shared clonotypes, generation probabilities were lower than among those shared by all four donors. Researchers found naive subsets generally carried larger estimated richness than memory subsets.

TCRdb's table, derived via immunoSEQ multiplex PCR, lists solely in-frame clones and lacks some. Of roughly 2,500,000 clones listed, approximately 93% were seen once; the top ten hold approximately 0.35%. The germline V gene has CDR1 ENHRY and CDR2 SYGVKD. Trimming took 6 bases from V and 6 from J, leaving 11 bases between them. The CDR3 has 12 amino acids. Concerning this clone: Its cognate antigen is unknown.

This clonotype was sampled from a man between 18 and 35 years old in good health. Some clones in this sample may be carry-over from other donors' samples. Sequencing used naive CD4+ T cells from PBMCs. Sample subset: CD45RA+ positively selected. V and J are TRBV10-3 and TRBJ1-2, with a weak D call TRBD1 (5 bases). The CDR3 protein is CAIRESGDGYTF. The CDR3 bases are TGTGCCATCAGAGAATCGGGGGATGGCTACACCTTC.